A selection of T cell receptor beta chains follows, all from one sample in a study of blood T cell repertoires in COVID-19. Clones were sequenced by immunoSEQ multiplex PCR, and TCRdb holds only the in-frame ones, with some missing. The data show 70,000 to 75,000 clones, about nine tenths seen once. The sequenced sample consisted of peripheral blood. Receptor source: a woman under 30 with acute or convalescent COVID-19. The CDR3 runs from the conserved cysteine through the conserved F or W. A D gene is named only where the DNA matches it firmly. Some rows mark clone size as missing; the rest say once, few, many or name a class of expanded clone.

clone size,D gene,J gene,V gene,CDR3 protein,CDR3 DNA
.,.,TRBJ1-5,TRBV6-5,CASSLGRGEPQHF,TGTGCCAGCAGTCTGGGCCGCGGGGAGCCCCAGCATTTT
.,.,TRBJ2-1,TRBV7-6,CASSLAAHRSSYNEQFF,TGTGCCAGCAGCTTAGCGGCTCATCGGAGCTCCTACAATGAGCAGTTCTTC
.,TRBD1,TRBJ1-1,TRBV7-6,CASSANRGGSTEAFF,TGTGCCAGCAGCGCAAACAGGGGTGGTAGCACTGAAGCTTTCTTT
.,TRBD1,TRBJ1-1,TRBV7-9,CASSLSGQENTEAFF,TGTGCCAGCAGCTTATCGGGACAGGAGAACACTGAAGCTTTCTTT
.,TRBD1,TRBJ2-3,TRBV4-3,CASSPTGSTDTQYF,TGCGCCAGCAGCCCGACAGGGAGCACAGATACGCAGTATTTT
.,.,TRBJ1-2,TRBV6-6,CATQGGFNYGYTF,TGTGCCACCCAAGGGGGTTTTAACTATGGCTACACCTTC
.,.,TRBJ2-1,TRBV7-9,CASSLAGVYNEQFF,TGTGCCAGCAGCTTAGCCGGGGTTTACAATGAGCAGTTCTTC
once,TRBD2,TRBJ2-1,TRBV19,CASSMWASGYNEQFF,TGTGCCAGTAGTATGTGGGCTAGCGGGTACAATGAGCAGTTCTTC
.,.,TRBJ1-1,TRBV15,CATSRVAGIDAFF,TGTGCCACCAGCAGAGTCGCGGGGATTGATGCTTTCTTT
.,.,TRBJ1-5,TRBV2,CASSERGNLPQHF,TGTGCCAGCAGTGAACGGGGGAACCTGCCCCAGCATTTT
.,.,TRBJ1-3,TRBV30,CAWSVKLAGNTIYF,TGTGCCTGGAGTGTCAAGCTTGCTGGAAACACCATATATTTT
once,TRBD2,TRBJ2-3,TRBV7-8,CASSLTSGSRTDTQYF,TGTGCCAGCAGCCTGACTAGCGGGAGCCGCACAGATACGCAGTATTTT
.,.,TRBJ2-5,TRBV7-9,CASSLGHRQETQYF,TGTGCCAGCAGCTTAGGCCACAGACAAGAGACCCAGTACTTC
.,TRBD2,TRBJ2-1,TRBV19,CASTSGNEQFF,TGTGCCAGTACTAGCGGGAATGAGCAGTTCTTC
.,TRBD1,TRBJ1-1,TRBV14,CASGGGLNTEAFF,TGTGCCAGCGGAGGGGGCTTGAACACTGAAGCTTTCTTT
.,.,TRBJ1-5,TRBV19,CASSIRDKYSNQPQHF,TGTGCCAGTAGTATACGGGACAAGTATAGCAATCAGCCCCAGCATTTT
.,.,TRBJ1-3,TRBV6-1,CASSAFLGGSGNTIYF,TGTGCCAGCAGTGCCTTTCTAGGGGGCTCTGGAAACACCATATATTTT
.,.,TRBJ1-1,TRBV18,CASSPSGRASNTEAFF,TGTGCCAGCTCACCAAGTGGCAGGGCATCCAACACTGAAGCTTTCTTT
.,.,TRBJ2-7,TRBV18,CASSPPGDTYEQYF,TGTGCCAGCTCACCACCGGGGGACACCTACGAGCAGTACTTC
once,.,TRBJ1-1,TRBV27,CASSNNGGSEAFF,TGTGCCAGCAGTAACAACGGGGGTTCCGAAGCTTTCTTT
.,TRBD1,TRBJ1-2,TRBV3-1/TRBV3-2,CASSPGQGIYGYTF,TGTGCCAGCAGCCCGGGACAGGGGATCTATGGCTACACCTTC
.,.,TRBJ2-5,TRBV13,CASSFTSRETQYF,TGTGCCAGCAGCTTCACCTCCCGGGAGACCCAGTACTTC
once,TRBD1,TRBJ1-5,TRBV18,CASSGTGGGQPQHF,TGTGCCAGCTCAGGGACAGGGGGCGGTCAGCCCCAGCATTTT
.,.,TRBJ1-5,TRBV18,CASSPRPWTDSNQPQHF,TGTGCCAGCTCACCACGTCCGTGGACAGATAGCAATCAGCCCCAGCATTTT
few,.,TRBJ2-1,TRBV25-1,CASWIIGGRKYNEQFF,TGTGCCAGCTGGATAATCGGGGGGCGAAAATACAATGAGCAGTTCTTC
.,.,TRBJ2-3,TRBV28,CASNSLGRDTQYF,TGTGCCAGCAACAGTTTAGGTCGGGATACGCAGTATTTT
.,TRBD2,TRBJ2-1,TRBV18,CASSPLLAGGPYNEQFF,TGTGCCAGCTCACCCCTACTAGCGGGAGGGCCCTACAATGAGCAGTTCTTC
.,TRBD1,TRBJ2-7,TRBV11-2,CASSTGTGSRYEQYF,TGTGCCAGCAGCACCGGGACAGGGTCCCGGTACGAGCAGTACTTC
once,TRBD1,TRBJ1-6,TRBV2,CASKGTRQGVKSPLHF,TGTGCCAGCAAGGGGACCCGGCAGGGGGTTAAGTCACCCCTCCACTTT
.,.,TRBJ2-7,TRBV5-1,CASSDPGTSLYEQYF,TGCGCCAGCAGCGATCCCGGGACATCCCTCTACGAGCAGTACTTC
.,.,TRBJ1-1,TRBV7-9,CASNDPRTANTEAFF,TGTGCCAGCAACGATCCTAGGACAGCAAACACTGAAGCTTTCTTT
few,TRBD1,TRBJ1-4,TRBV4-3,CASSQDRSGGGGTNEKLFF,TGCGCCAGCAGCCAAGATCGTTCAGGGGGAGGCGGGACTAATGAAAAACTGTTTTTT
.,TRBD2,TRBJ2-2,TRBV11-3,CASSSSGTNTGELFF,TGTGCCAGCAGTTCTAGCGGGACGAACACCGGGGAGCTGTTTTTT
.,.,TRBJ2-3,TRBV2,CATPGSPNTDTQYF,TGTGCCACTCCGGGATCCCCTAACACAGATACGCAGTATTTT
.,.,TRBJ2-5,TRBV6-6,CASSQGRETQYF,TGTGCCAGCAGCCAGGGCCGCGAGACCCAGTACTTC
.,TRBD2,TRBJ2-2,TRBV5-1,CASSWDGRLGTGELFF,TGCGCCAGCAGCTGGGACGGGAGGCTGGGGACCGGGGAGCTGTTTTTT
.,.,TRBJ1-2,TRBV28,CASSSPLGGLGYTF,TGTGCCAGCAGTTCACCCCTTGGAGGGCTTGGCTACACCTTC
.,.,TRBJ2-7,TRBV2,CASSPPSLRYEQYF,TGTGCCAGCAGCCCCCCGTCCCTACGCTACGAGCAGTACTTC
.,TRBD1,TRBJ2-7,TRBV30,CAWSLTGGFREQYF,TGTGCCTGGAGTTTGACAGGGGGCTTCCGCGAGCAGTACTTC
.,.,TRBJ1-2,TRBV27,CASSSRARERAYGYTF,TGTGCCAGCAGTTCGCGAGCACGGGAAAGGGCCTATGGCTACACCTTC
.,TRBD1,TRBJ1-2,TRBV28,CASSLRTGGFYGYTF,TGTGCCAGCAGTCTTAGGACAGGGGGTTTCTATGGCTACACCTTC
.,TRBD1,TRBJ1-4,TRBV7-8,CASSLNRGDEKLFF,TGTGCCAGCAGCCTCAACAGGGGGGATGAAAAACTGTTTTTT
.,.,TRBJ1-1,TRBV30,CAWSVRQSTNTEAFF,TGTGCCTGGAGTGTAAGACAGTCCACGAACACTGAAGCTTTCTTT
.,TRBD2,TRBJ2-3,TRBV3-1/TRBV3-2,CASSQDVSGGADTQYF,TGTGCCAGCAGCCAAGATGTCAGCGGGGGGGCAGATACGCAGTATTTT
.,TRBD2,TRBJ2-7,TRBV30,CAWSYGSGGVREQYF,TGTGCCTGGAGTTATGGTAGCGGGGGTGTGAGGGAGCAGTACTTC
.,.,TRBJ1-5,TRBV28,CASSPGGFIQPQHF,TGTGCCAGCAGCCCCGGAGGTTTCATTCAGCCCCAGCATTTT
.,TRBD1,TRBJ2-5,TRBV10-3,CAIKQGVQETQYF,TGTGCCATCAAACAGGGGGTGCAAGAGACCCAGTACTTC
.,.,TRBJ2-7,TRBV29-1,CSVTSAGEQYF,TGCAGCGTCACCTCTGCGGGCGAGCAGTACTTC
.,.,TRBJ1-1,TRBV5-4,CASSRGSPGLNTEAFF,TGTGCCAGCAGCCGGGGGAGCCCGGGACTGAACACTGAAGCTTTCTTT
.,TRBD1,TRBJ1-1,TRBV12-3/TRBV12-4,CASSSNRGMAAFF,TGTGCCAGCAGTTCGAACAGGGGGATGGCGGCTTTCTTT
.,.,TRBJ1-5,TRBV4-1,CASSQEIQADQPQHF,TGCGCCAGCAGCCAAGAGATACAGGCAGATCAGCCCCAGCATTTT
.,TRBD1,TRBJ2-3,TRBV5-4,CASSLGQSSDTQYF,TGTGCCAGCAGCCTGGGACAGTCGTCCGATACGCAGTATTTT
.,TRBD2,TRBJ2-1,TRBV30,CAGELAGAPNEQFF,TGTGCCGGTGAACTAGCGGGAGCGCCCAATGAGCAGTTCTTC
.,TRBD1,TRBJ1-6,TRBV19,CASRSRDRGTNSPLHF,TGTGCCAGTAGGTCCCGGGACAGGGGCACGAATTCACCCCTCCACTTT
.,TRBD2,TRBJ2-1,TRBV7-9,CASSHRTSGSFVNEQFF,TGTGCCAGCAGCCACCGGACTAGCGGGAGTTTTGTCAATGAGCAGTTCTTC
.,TRBD1,TRBJ1-1,TRBV6-6,CASSIQGWAFF,TGTGCCAGCAGTATACAGGGGTGGGCTTTCTTT
.,.,TRBJ1-3,TRBV4-2,CASSQYSGNTIYF,TGTGCCAGCAGCCAGTACAGTGGAAACACCATATATTTT